This record covers a single TCR beta chain. Its specificity is unknown. The sample comes from a study of CD8 T cells in ankylosing spondylitis. Study-level findings and limits: CD8+ disease-linked clones were present at relatively low frequencies in blood.

TCRdb redid the calling of the 5' RACE reads with MiXCR, one entry per CDR3 protein. The sample lists a few hundred thousand distinct CDR3 sequences; about 10% were seen once. There are 14 residues in the CDR3. Trimming removed 6 bases from V and 3 bases from J, with 17 bases in between. Per germline, CDR1 DFQATT and CDR2 SNEGSKA (reference sequence). The chain recombines TRBV20-1 with TRBJ1-2, with a tentative D call TRBD1 (5 bases). Material for sequencing was blood, either unsorted or a sorted T cell fraction (not recorded which). This receptor was obtained from a male donor with ankylosing spondylitis or in good health (not recorded which). The chain's CDR3 is CSAMTASVYYGYTF. CDR3 nucleotides: TGCAGTGCCATGACAGCCTCTGTCTACTATGGCTACACCTTC.